This T cell receptor beta chain appears in the sequencing data of a study of control samples from healthy donors and cancer patients. The table came from immunoSEQ multiplex PCR; TCRdb's copy has only in-frame clones and leaves some out. The profile shows 150,000 to 200,000 clones, just under 95% of them singletons. This CDR3 spans 13 amino acids. Trimming stripped 5 bases from V and 4 bases from J, with 12 bases between. The germline gives CDR1 MNHEY, CDR2 SMNVEV (reference sequence). There are a few counts of this clone. The TCR comes from a young man in good health. Specimen: blood. This rearrangement joins TRBV27 to TRBJ2-7, with D unclear. The chain's CDR3 is CASSPALGYEQYF. CDR3 bases: TGTGCCAGCAGTCCAGCCCTAGGGTACGAGCAGTACTTC.